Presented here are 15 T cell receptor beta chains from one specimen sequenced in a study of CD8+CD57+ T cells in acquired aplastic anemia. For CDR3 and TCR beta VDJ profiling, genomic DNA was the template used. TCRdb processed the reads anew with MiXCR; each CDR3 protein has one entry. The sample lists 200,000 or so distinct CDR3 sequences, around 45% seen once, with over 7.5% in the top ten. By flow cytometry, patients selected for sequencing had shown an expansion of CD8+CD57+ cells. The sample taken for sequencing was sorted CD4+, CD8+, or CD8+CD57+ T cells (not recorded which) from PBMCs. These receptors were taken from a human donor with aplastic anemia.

The CDR3 DNA reads TGTGCCAGCAGCCCCGGGATCCCAGATACGCAGTATTTT. The encoded protein is CASSPGIPDTQYF. The chain is built from TRBV7-8 and TRBJ2-3; a weak D match, TRBD2 (5 bases). The length of the CDR3 is 13 residues. Trimming removed 5 bases at V and 4 bases at J, with 10 bases between. Germline assignment: CDR1 SGHVS and CDR2 FQNEAQ.

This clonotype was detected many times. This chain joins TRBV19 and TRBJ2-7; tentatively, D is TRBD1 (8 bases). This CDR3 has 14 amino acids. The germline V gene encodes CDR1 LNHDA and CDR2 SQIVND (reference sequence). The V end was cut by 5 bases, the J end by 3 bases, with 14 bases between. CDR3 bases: TGTGCCAGTAGTGCCACAGGGGGGGGCTACGAGCAGTACTTC. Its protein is CASSATGGGYEQYF.

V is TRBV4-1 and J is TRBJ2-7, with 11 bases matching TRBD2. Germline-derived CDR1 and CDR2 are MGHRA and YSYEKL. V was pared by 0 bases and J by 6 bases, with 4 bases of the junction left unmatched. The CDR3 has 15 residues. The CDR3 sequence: CASSQEVAGGREQYF. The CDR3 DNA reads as TGCGCCAGCAGCCAAGAAGTAGCGGGGGGGCGCGAGCAGTACTTC.

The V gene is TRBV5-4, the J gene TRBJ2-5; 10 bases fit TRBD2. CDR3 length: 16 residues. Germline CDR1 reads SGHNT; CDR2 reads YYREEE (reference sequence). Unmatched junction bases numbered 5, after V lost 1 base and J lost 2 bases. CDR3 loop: CASSLTPTSGQETQYF. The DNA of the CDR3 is TGTGCCAGCAGCTTGACCCCGACTAGCGGGCAAGAGACCCAGTACTTC.

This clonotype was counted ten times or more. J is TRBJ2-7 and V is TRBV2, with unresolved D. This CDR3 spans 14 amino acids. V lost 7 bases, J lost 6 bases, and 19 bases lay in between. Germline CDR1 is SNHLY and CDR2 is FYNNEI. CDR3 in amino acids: CASNPGSLGGEQYF. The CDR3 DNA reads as TGTGCCAGCAATCCCGGCTCACTGGGTGGCGAGCAGTACTTC.

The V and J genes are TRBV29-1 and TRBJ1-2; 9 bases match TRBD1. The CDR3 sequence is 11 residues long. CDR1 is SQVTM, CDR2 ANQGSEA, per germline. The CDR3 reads CSSTGTGGYTF. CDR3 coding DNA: TGCAGTTCTACCGGGACAGGGGGCTACACCTTC.

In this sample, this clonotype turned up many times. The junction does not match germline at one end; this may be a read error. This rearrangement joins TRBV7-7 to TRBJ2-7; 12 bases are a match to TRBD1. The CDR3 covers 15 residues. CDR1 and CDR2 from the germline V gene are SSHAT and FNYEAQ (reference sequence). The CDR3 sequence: CASSPSGTGGSEQYF. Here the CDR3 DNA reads TGTGCTAGCAGCCCCAGCGGGACAGGGGGCTCCGAGCAGTACTTC.

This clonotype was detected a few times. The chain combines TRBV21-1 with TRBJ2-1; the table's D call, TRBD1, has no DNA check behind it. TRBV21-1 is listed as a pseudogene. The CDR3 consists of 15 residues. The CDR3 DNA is TGTGCCAGCAGCAGGGGCAGTCCGCTTTACAATGAGCAGTTCTTC. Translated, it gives CASSRGSPLYNEQFF.

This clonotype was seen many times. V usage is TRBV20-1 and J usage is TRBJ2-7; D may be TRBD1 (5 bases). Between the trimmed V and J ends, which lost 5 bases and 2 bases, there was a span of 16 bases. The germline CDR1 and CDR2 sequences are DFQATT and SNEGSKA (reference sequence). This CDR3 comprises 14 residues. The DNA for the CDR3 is TGCAGTGCTCTCGTAAACAGGAGCCCCTACGAGCAGTACTTC. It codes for CSALVNRSPYEQYF.

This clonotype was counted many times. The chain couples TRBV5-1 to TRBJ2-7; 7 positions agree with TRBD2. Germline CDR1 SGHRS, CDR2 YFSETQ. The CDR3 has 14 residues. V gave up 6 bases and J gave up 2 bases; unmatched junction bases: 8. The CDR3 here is CASNIGAGAYEQYF. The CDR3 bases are TGCGCCAGCAATATCGGTGCGGGGGCCTACGAGCAGTACTTC.

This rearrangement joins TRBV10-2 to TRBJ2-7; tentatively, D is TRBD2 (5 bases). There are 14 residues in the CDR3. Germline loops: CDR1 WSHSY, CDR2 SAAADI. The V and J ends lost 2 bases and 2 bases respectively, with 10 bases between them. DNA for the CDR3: TGCGCCAGCAGTGAGCGAGGGATCCCCTACGAGCAGTACTTC. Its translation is CASSERGIPYEQYF.

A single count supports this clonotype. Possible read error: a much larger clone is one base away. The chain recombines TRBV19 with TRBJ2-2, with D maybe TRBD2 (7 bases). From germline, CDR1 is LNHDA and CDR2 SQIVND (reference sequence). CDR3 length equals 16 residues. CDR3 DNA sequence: TGTGCCAGTAGTCCCCCGGGGGCGGGAGTTGCCGGGGAGCTGGTTTTT. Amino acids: CASSPPGAGVAGELVF.

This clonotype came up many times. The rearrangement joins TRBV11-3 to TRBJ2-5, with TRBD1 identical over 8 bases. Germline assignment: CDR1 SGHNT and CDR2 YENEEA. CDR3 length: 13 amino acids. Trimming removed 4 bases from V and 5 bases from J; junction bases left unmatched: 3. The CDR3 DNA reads TGTGCCAGCAGCTCGACAGGGGTGGAGACCCAGTACTTC. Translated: CASSSTGVETQYF.

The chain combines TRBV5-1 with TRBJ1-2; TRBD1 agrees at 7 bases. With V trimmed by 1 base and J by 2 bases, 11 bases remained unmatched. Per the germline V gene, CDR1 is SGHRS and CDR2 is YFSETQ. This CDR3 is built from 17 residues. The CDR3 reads CASSLTPPGQLNYGYTF. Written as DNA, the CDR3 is TGCGCCAGCAGCTTGACCCCACCGGGACAGCTAAACTATGGCTACACCTTC.

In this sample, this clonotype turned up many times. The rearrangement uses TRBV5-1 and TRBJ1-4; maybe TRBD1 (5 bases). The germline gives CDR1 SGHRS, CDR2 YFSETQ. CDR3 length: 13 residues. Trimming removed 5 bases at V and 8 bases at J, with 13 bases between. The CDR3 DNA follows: TGCGCCAGCAGTTCGGGGGTACAAGAAAAACTGTTTTTT. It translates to CASSSGVQEKLFF.